The next 4 T cell receptor beta chains were all read from a single sample in a study of beta chain features in type 1 diabetes. What was sequenced were expressed TCRB transcripts, since all of the isolated RNA had been reverse transcribed. The protocol was immunoSEQ multiplex PCR, while the TCRdb copy is restricted to in-frame clones and leaves out a portion. The sample contains around 450,000 clones, about an eighth of which appear only once. Source material: naive CD4+ T cells from blood. These receptors originate from a young woman in good health.

This clone has a handful of counts. The V gene is TRBV28, the J gene TRBJ2-3; D is ambiguous. The CDR3 is 14 residues long. Deletions cut 5 bases from V and 6 bases from J, with 15 bases between. Germline assignment: CDR1 MDHEN and CDR2 SYDVKM. Here the CDR3 DNA reads TGTGCCAGCAGTCGAAGCCGCGTTAGGGATACGCAGTATTTT. Translation gives CASSRSRVRDTQYF.

The rearrangement joins TRBV4-1 to TRBJ1-1, with no clear D. The CDR3 contains 14 residues. The germline V gene has CDR1 MGHRA and CDR2 YSYEKL. Trimming stripped 3 bases from V and 7 bases from J, with 15 bases between. The CDR3 DNA follows: TGCGCCAGCAGCCAGATCGTATCTAGTCGTGAAGCTTTCTTT. Translated: CASSQIVSSREAFF.

This clone was detected a few times. J is TRBJ2-3 and V is TRBV2, with D unclear. Trimming left V 8 bases short and J 5 bases short, with 14 bases between. The germline gives CDR1 SNHLY, CDR2 FYNNEI. This CDR3 has 13 residues. As DNA, the CDR3 is TGTGCCAGCGGACCGGTGATGATAGATACGCAGTATTTT. Translated, it gives CASGPVMIDTQYF.

The chain links TRBV4-1 to TRBJ2-1, with TRBD2 identical over 14 bases. This CDR3 comprises 18 residues. Germline V lookup: CDR1 MGHRA, CDR2 YSYEKL. The V and J ends lost 4 bases and 0 bases, in that order; junction bases with no gene match: 5. The CDR3 loop is CASSPYGTSGGSYNEQFF. In DNA, the CDR3 is TGCGCCAGCAGCCCTTACGGGACTAGCGGGGGCTCCTACAATGAGCAGTTCTTC.